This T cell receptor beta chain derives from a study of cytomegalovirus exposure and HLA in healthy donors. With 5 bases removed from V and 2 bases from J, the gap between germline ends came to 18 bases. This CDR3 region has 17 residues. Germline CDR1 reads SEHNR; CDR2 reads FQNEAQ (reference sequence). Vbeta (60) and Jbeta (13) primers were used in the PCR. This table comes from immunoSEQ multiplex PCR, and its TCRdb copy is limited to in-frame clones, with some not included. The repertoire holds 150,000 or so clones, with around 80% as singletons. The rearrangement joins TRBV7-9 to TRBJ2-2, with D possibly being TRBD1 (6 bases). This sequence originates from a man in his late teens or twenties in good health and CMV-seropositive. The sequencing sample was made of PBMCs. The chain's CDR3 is CASSVRDKGVNTGELFF. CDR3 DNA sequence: TGTGCCAGCAGCGTACGGGACAAGGGGGTTAACACCGGGGAGCTGTTTTTT.